This T cell receptor beta chain emerged from a study of immune heterogeneity within non-small cell lung tumors. Study information: Classification of the tumors gave several squamous cell carcinomas, around nine non-squamous carcinomas and 1 not otherwise specified. Findings and limits, study-wide: There were identical dominant CDR3 beta clonotypes recurring across tumor sites within a patient, together with site-unique high-frequency clones.

Trimming cost V 4 bases and J 1 base, with 8 bases left between them. The CDR3 consists of 13 residues. Germline V gives CDR1 DFQATT, CDR2 SNEGSKA (reference sequence). This clonotype is deemed medium-sized. As yet, its antigen is unknown. Bulk tumor genomic DNA (600 ng per sample) served as template. Several biopsies per primary tumor, spaced far apart, were taken during surgery. Curative surgical treatment was performed in patients who had newly diagnosed, untreated non-small cell lung cancer. A multiplex PCR containing 32 V primers and 13 J primers was used to amplify TCR beta CDR3. Each CDR3 protein gets one entry after TCRdb re-called the multiplex PCR reads with MiXCR. This sample carries approximately 3,000 distinct CDR3 sequences, 15% to 20% of them seen once, and the ten largest clones take approximately 20%.

The receptor comes from a man over 45 with non-small cell lung cancer. The sample was lung tumor tissue. The chain recombines TRBV20-1 with TRBJ1-5; D is possibly TRBD1 (5 bases). The CDR3 coding sequence is TGCAGTGCTACGGGGGGAAGCAATCAGCCCCAGCATTTT. Translated, it gives CSATGGSNQPQHF.